This T cell receptor (beta chain) originates from a study of blood T cell repertoires in COVID-19. Measured with immunoSEQ multiplex PCR; TCRdb has only the in-frame clones, and not every one. The sample lists around 190,000 clones, 75% to 90% occurring once. V was clipped by 3 bases and J by 5 bases; unmatched bases: 22. The CDR3 length is 20 residues. Germline CDR1 and CDR2: MGHRA and YSYEKL. The specimen sequenced was peripheral blood. The clonotype was recovered from a man between 60 and 70 years old with acute or convalescent COVID-19. J is TRBJ1-1 and V is TRBV4-1; TRBD1 matches at 9 bases. CDR3 protein: CASSHPRTGADMRLGTEAFF. The CDR3 DNA follows: TGCGCCAGCAGCCACCCCCGGACAGGGGCCGATATGAGGTTGGGAACTGAAGCTTTCTTT.